The 12 T cell receptor beta chains reported below all come from one sample, sequenced in a study of blood T cell repertoires in COVID-19. The assay was immunoSEQ multiplex PCR, and TCRdb's table has in-frame clones only and misses some. The data contain 140,000 or so clones, roughly three quarters of them singletons. The sample comprised peripheral blood. The receptors stem from a man between 45 and 60 years old with active or convalescent COVID-19.

The chain links TRBV28 to TRBJ2-4, with 11 bases identical to TRBD2. V shed 10 bases and J 0 bases; nucleotides not matched to a gene: 8. Looked up from germline, CDR1 is MDHEN and CDR2 is SYDVKM. The CDR3 sequence is 16 residues long. The CDR3 region has the DNA TGTGCCACCGCGCTAGCGGGAGGACTAGCCAAAAACATTCAGTACTTC. It translates to CATALAGGLAKNIQYF.

The rearrangement links TRBV19 to TRBJ2-1; TRBD1 aligns across 9 bases. The CDR3 has 16 residues. Germline V gene lookup returns CDR1 LNHDA and CDR2 SQIVND (reference sequence). The V gene end was trimmed by 0 bases and the J gene end by 3 bases; junction bases not matched to a gene: 3. CDR3 in amino acids: CASSIDGTGFYNEQFF. DNA of the CDR3: TGTGCCAGTAGTATAGATGGGACAGGGTTCTACAATGAGCAGTTCTTC.

The gene calls are TRBV6-5 and TRBJ2-7; 8 nucleotides agree with TRBD2. The CDR3 has 15 residues. CDR1 and CDR2 from the germline V gene are MNHEY and SVGAGI. V was clipped by 5 bases and J by 4 bases; unmatched bases: 10. In DNA, the CDR3 is TGTGCCAGCAGTCCCCGGGAGGGACAATTTTACGAGCAGTACTTC. This codes for CASSPREGQFYEQYF.

The rearrangement joins TRBV2 to TRBJ2-2; 7 bases line up with TRBD2. Looked up from germline, CDR1 is SNHLY and CDR2 is FYNNEI. This CDR3 has 16 residues. After removal of 4 bases from V and 6 bases from J, the junction contained 11 bases not matched to a gene. CDR3 protein: CASSAMGEGRAGELFF. DNA of the CDR3: TGTGCCAGCAGTGCGATGGGGGAGGGCCGTGCCGGGGAGCTGTTTTTT.

The CDR3 nucleotides are TGTGCCAGCAGCCAAGAACCAGCAGGGGGCATGAGCTATGGCTACACCTTC. Its translation is CASSQEPAGGMSYGYTF. The chain joins TRBV4-2 to TRBJ1-2, with 8 bases matching TRBD1. After removal of 0 bases from V and 4 bases from J, the junction contained 10 bases not matched to a gene. CDR1 is LGHNA, CDR2 YNFKEQ, per germline. This CDR3 has 17 amino acids.

The chain carries TRBV5-1 and TRBJ1-2, with D perhaps matching TRBD1 (5 bases). From germline, CDR1 is SGHRS and CDR2 YFSETQ. CDR3 length: 13 amino acids. Trimming pared 4 bases from V and 6 bases from J, leaving 13 bases between. The chain's CDR3 is CASSRTPRDGYTF. The CDR3 DNA follows: TGCGCCAGCAGCCGGACACCTAGGGATGGCTACACCTTC.

J is TRBJ2-3 and V is TRBV24-1, with 7 nucleotides matching TRBD1. The germline gives CDR1 KGHDR, CDR2 SFDVKD. V was clipped by 5 bases and J by 4 bases; unmatched bases: 2. This CDR3 is 13 amino acids long. The chain's CDR3 is CATSGTGPDTQYF. The CDR3 DNA follows: TGTGCCACCAGTGGGACAGGTCCAGATACGCAGTATTTT.

V gene TRBV5-5 combines with J gene TRBJ1-2; D is possibly TRBD1 (6 bases). The CDR3 length is 15 residues. Germline V lookup: CDR1 SGHKS, CDR2 YYEKEE (reference sequence). Trimming pared 0 bases from V and 8 bases from J, leaving 17 bases between. Here the CDR3 reads CASSLAAGALKGYTF. The DNA for the CDR3 is TGTGCCAGCAGCTTGGCGGCGGGGGCCCTTAAAGGCTACACCTTC.

The chain carries TRBV6-2 or TRBV6-3 and TRBJ2-7, with a possible D match to TRBD2 (6 bases). The V gene's germline CDR1 is MNHEY and CDR2 SVGEGT. V shed 3 bases and J shed 0 bases, with 18 bases lying between them. The CDR3 totals 17 residues. CDR3 sequence (DNA): TGTGCCAGCAGTTATCATATGGGAGGACACCGCTCCTACGAGCAGTACTTC. Its protein product is CASSYHMGGHRSYEQYF.

The chain recombines TRBV6-1 with TRBJ1-5, with D possibly TRBD1 on 5 matching bases. Germline CDR1 MNHNS, CDR2 SASEGT. V was clipped by 2 bases and J by 5 bases, with 13 bases between them. The CDR3 consists of 15 residues. The CDR3 spells CASSERGREDQPQHF. Written as DNA, the CDR3 is TGTGCCAGCAGTGAACGCGGCAGGGAGGATCAGCCCCAGCATTTT.

The chain is built from TRBV10-2 and TRBJ2-7; D remains unclear. V lost 5 bases and J lost 2, with 7 bases in between. Germline values: CDR1 WSHSY, CDR2 SAAADI. CDR3 size: 12 residues. CDR3 region: CASSPGTYEQYF. CDR3 DNA: TGCGCCAGCAGTCCAGGCACCTACGAGCAGTACTTC.

The CDR3 protein is CASSSAGGPYEQYF. CDR3 sequence (DNA): TGTGCCAGCAGTTCGGCGGGAGGCCCCTACGAGCAGTACTTC. The V call is TRBV27, the J call TRBJ2-7; 8 bases map to TRBD2. Germline CDR1 reads MNHEY; CDR2 reads SMNVEV (reference sequence). V gave up 4 bases and J gave up 2 bases; unmatched junction bases: 4. The CDR3 consists of 14 residues.